One and the same sample provided the 20 T cell receptor beta chains below, sequenced in a study of cytomegalovirus exposure and HLA in healthy donors. PCR employed 60 Vbeta and 13 Jbeta primers. Sequenced by immunoSEQ multiplex PCR; TCRdb stores in-frame clones only, minus some. The sample records around 270,000 clones, 80% being singletons. Sample: PBMCs. The receptors derive from a girl aged 2 to 9 in good health and CMV-seronegative.

This chain uses TRBV14 with TRBJ1-2, with 11 bases identical to TRBD1. V shed 1 base, J shed 6 bases, and the junction held 4 bases outside the gene matches. The length of the CDR3 is 15 residues. Germline CDR1 and CDR2: SGHDN and FVKESK. In DNA form, the CDR3 reads TGTGCCAGCAGCCAAGGGAGGGACAGGGGGAATGGCTACACCTTC. The encoded protein is CASSQGRDRGNGYTF.

This clone was seen just once. The rearrangement joins TRBV6-1 to TRBJ2-3, with D perhaps TRBD1 (7 bases). V was shortened by 10 bases and J by 7 bases, with 9 bases between the two germline ends. There are 10 residues in the CDR3. Germline values: CDR1 MNHNS, CDR2 SASEGT. CDR3 residues: CATGGNTQYF. The CDR3 DNA sequence: TGTGCCACAGGGGGGAATACGCAGTATTTT.

This clone was found once. The gene calls are TRBV6-6 and TRBJ1-1, with D perhaps TRBD1 (6 bases). The CDR3 spans 14 residues. V lost 5 bases to trimming and J lost 0 bases, with 10 bases between them. Germline values: CDR1 MNHNY, CDR2 SVGAGI (reference sequence). CDR3 protein: CASSAQGLNTEAFF. The CDR3 bases are TGTGCCAGCAGTGCACAGGGTTTGAACACTGAAGCTTTCTTT.

The chain employs TRBV28 and TRBJ1-3; D remains unclear. CDR3 length: 17 residues. Trimming took 3 bases from V and 4 from J, leaving 19 bases between them. The germline V gene encodes CDR1 MDHEN and CDR2 SYDVKM. The CDR3 protein is CASSFYPPGSAGNTIYF. For the CDR3, the DNA is TGTGCCAGCAGTTTCTATCCCCCGGGGTCAGCCGGAAACACCATATATTTT.

This clone has more than one count but fewer than ten. The chain combines TRBV5-1 with TRBJ1-2; D not resolved. The germline CDR1 and CDR2 sequences are SGHRS and YFSETQ. The CDR3 extends over 13 amino acids. V was trimmed by 4 bases and J by 8 bases, leaving 15 bases between them. CDR3 coding DNA: TGCGCCAGCAGCCATCAGCGGGGTCACGGCTACACCTTC. Amino acids: CASSHQRGHGYTF.

The sample holds a few counts of this clone. The chain couples TRBV6-5 to TRBJ1-4; 7 bases align to TRBD1. This CDR3 has 15 residues. The ends lost 5 bases at V and 5 bases at J; junction bases unmatched: 8. Germline CDR1 MNHEY, CDR2 SVGAGI. The CDR3 bases are TGTGCCAGCAGTCAGGGGACAGCGGTAAATGAAAAACTGTTTTTT. Its translation: CASSQGTAVNEKLFF.

This clone was seen more than once but under ten times. The chain carries TRBV5-1 and TRBJ2-2; 8 nucleotides match TRBD2. The junction had 3 bases not matched to a gene; V was cut back by 3 bases and J by 2 bases. The CDR3 totals 15 residues. The V gene's germline CDR1 is SGHRS and CDR2 YFSETQ. CDR3 nucleotide sequence: TGCGCCAGCAGCTCTAGCGGGCCTAACACCGGGGAGCTGTTTTTT. Protein: CASSSSGPNTGELFF.

This chain uses TRBV19 with TRBJ1-1; maybe TRBD1 (6 bases). Germline CDR1 reads LNHDA; CDR2 reads SQIVND (reference sequence). The V end was cut by 9 bases, the J end by 0 bases, with 11 bases between. The CDR3 covers 13 residues. The CDR3 region has the DNA TGTGCCAGCGGACAGTTCATGAACACTGAAGCTTTCTTT. Amino acids: CASGQFMNTEAFF.

The rearrangement joins TRBV13 to TRBJ2-3; 11 bases align to TRBD2. CDR1 is PRHDT and CDR2 is FYEKMQ in the germline V gene (reference sequence). The V gene end was trimmed by 4 bases and the J gene end by 5 bases; junction bases not matched to a gene: 2. This CDR3 has 14 amino acids. DNA for the CDR3: TGTGCCAGCAGCTCCGGACTAGCGGGAGATACGCAGTATTTT. Translation gives CASSSGLAGDTQYF.

The chain couples TRBV19 to TRBJ2-3; 11 nucleotides match TRBD2. V lost 3 bases, J lost 2 bases, and 7 bases stayed unmatched. CDR3 length: 17 amino acids. Germline CDR1 LNHDA, CDR2 SQIVND (reference sequence). The CDR3 DNA reads as TGTGCCAGTAGTATTGGGGCTAGCGGGGGGCCCACAGATACGCAGTATTTT. Amino acid sequence: CASSIGASGGPTDTQYF.

This clone was seen only a few times. The chain joins TRBV29-1 to TRBJ2-7, with 9 bases lining up with TRBD1. The trim removed 4 bases at V and 4 bases at J, leaving 8 bases unmatched. The germline V gene encodes CDR1 SQVTM and CDR2 ANQGSEA. This CDR3 has 14 residues. The CDR3 sequence is CSVVAWDREYEQYF. The CDR3, as DNA: TGCAGCGTTGTCGCCTGGGACAGGGAGTACGAGCAGTACTTC.

This clone was observed a single time. The junction does not match germline at one end; this may be a read error. CDR3 loop: CSARALPSFF. The CDR3 DNA reads as TGCAGTGCTAGAGCGTTGCCTAGCTTCTTT. The chain carries TRBV20-1 and TRBJ1-4; D not resolved. The CDR3 covers 10 residues. CDR1 is DFQATT, CDR2 SNEGSKA, per germline (reference sequence).

This clone has only a few counts. The chain joins TRBV28 to TRBJ1-3; no reliable D call. Germline assignment: CDR1 MDHEN and CDR2 SYDVKM. The CDR3 runs to 14 residues. V lost 5 bases and J 0 bases, leaving 8 bases between the germline ends. CDR3 loop: CASSESSSGNTIYF. CDR3 in DNA: TGTGCCAGCAGTGAGAGTAGCTCTGGAAACACCATATATTTT.

Concerning this clone itself: Other DNA sequences within the sample encode an identical CDR3. The chain couples TRBV6-5 to TRBJ2-3, with 7 bases identical to TRBD2. The trim removed 7 bases at V and 1 base at J, leaving 5 bases unmatched. CDR3 length: 14 amino acids. CDR1 and CDR2 (germline): MNHEY, SVGAGI. The CDR3 DNA sequence: TGTGCCAGCAAGAGGGCGGGGGGCACAGATACGCAGTATTTT. It translates to CASKRAGGTDTQYF.

The J gene is TRBJ2-1, the V gene TRBV19; the D gene is possibly TRBD2 (6 bases). With 3 bases removed from V and 9 bases from J, the gap between germline ends came to 15 bases. CDR3 length equals 14 residues. Germline V lookup: CDR1 LNHDA, CDR2 SQIVND (reference sequence). CDR3 nucleotides: TGTGCCAGTAGTATTCTGAGGGCCGGGGGTGAGCAGTTCTTC. It encodes CASSILRAGGEQFF.

The chain carries TRBV5-1 and TRBJ1-4; no clear D gene. The CDR3 spans 13 residues. Germline CDR1 and CDR2: SGHRS and YFSETQ. Deletions cut 0 bases from V and 10 bases from J, with 10 bases between. The CDR3 DNA follows: TGCGCCAGCAGCTTGGAGCCGTCAGGAAAACTGTTTTTT. As protein: CASSLEPSGKLFF.

V usage is TRBV12-2 and J usage is TRBJ2-3; the tabulated D call, TRBD2, remains unverified against the DNA. TRBV12-2 is a pseudogene segment. The CDR3 totals 16 residues. The CDR3 here is CASRFLAGDYTDTQYF. The CDR3 DNA reads as TGTGCAAGTCGCTTTCTAGCGGGGGACTACACAGATACGCAGTATTTT.

The chain has TRBV11-3 and TRBJ2-5, with 10 nucleotides matching TRBD2. This CDR3 has 17 residues. J was trimmed by 2 bases and V by 1 base; bases with no gene match: 7. Germline V gene lookup returns CDR1 SGHNT and CDR2 YENEEA. The CDR3 sequence is CASSLGGLAAPQETQYF. CDR3 in DNA: TGTGCCAGCAGCTTAGGCGGACTAGCGGCCCCTCAAGAGACCCAGTACTTC.

This chain links TRBV28 with TRBJ2-7; 10 positions agree with TRBD1. J was trimmed by 7 bases and V by 4 bases; bases with no gene match: 7. The germline CDR1 and CDR2 sequences are MDHEN and SYDVKM. The CDR3 covers 14 residues. The CDR3: CASSYPGQGSEQYF. DNA of the CDR3: TGTGCCAGCAGTTACCCGGGACAGGGGTCGGAGCAGTACTTC.

This chain links TRBV28 with TRBJ2-7; D might be TRBD2 (6 bases). V shed 1 base and J shed 4 bases, with 14 bases lying between them. The CDR3 is 15 residues long. CDR1 and CDR2 from the germline V gene are MDHEN and SYDVKM. CDR3 bases: TGTGCCAGCAGTTTATCGGTGACTAGAGGGTACGAGCAGTACTTC. Translated: CASSLSVTRGYEQYF.